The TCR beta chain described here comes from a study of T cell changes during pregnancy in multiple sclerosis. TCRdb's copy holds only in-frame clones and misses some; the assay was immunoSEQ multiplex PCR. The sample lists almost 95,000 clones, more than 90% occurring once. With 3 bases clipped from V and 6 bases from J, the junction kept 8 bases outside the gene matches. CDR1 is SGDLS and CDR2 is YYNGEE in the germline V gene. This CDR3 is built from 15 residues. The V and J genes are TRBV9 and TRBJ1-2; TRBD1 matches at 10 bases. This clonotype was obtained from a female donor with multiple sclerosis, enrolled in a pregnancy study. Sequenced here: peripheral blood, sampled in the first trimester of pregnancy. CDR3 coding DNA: TGTGCCAGCAGCGCCCCGACAGGGGGCAAAAATGGCTACACCTTC. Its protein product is CASSAPTGGKNGYTF.